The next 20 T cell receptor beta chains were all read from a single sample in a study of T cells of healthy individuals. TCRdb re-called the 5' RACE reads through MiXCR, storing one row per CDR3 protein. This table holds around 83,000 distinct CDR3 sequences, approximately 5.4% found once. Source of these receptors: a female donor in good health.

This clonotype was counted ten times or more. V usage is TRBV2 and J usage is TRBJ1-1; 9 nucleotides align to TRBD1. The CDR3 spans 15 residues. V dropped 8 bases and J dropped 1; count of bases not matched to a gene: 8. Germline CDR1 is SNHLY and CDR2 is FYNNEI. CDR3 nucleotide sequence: TGTGCCAGCCGTCCCGGGACAGGGCGGAACACTGAAGCTTTCTTT. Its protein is CASRPGTGRNTEAFF.

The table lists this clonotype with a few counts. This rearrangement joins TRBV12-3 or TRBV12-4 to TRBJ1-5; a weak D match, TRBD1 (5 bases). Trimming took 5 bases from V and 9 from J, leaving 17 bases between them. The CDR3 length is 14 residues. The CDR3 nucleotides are TGTGCCAGCAGTATGGAGCTGGGGGAAGGGCCCCAGCATTTT. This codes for CASSMELGEGPQHF.

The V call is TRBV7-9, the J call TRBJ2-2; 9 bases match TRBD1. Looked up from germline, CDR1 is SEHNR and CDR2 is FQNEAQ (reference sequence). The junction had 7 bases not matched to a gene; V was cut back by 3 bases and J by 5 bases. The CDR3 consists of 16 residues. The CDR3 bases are TGTGCCAGCAGCTTTTATCGGACAGGGGAAACCGGGGAGCTGTTTTTT. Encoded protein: CASSFYRTGETGELFF. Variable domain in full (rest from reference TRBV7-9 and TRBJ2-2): DTGVSQNPRHKITKRGQNVTFRCDPISEHNRLYWYRQTLGQGPEFLTYFQNEAQLEKSRLLSDRFSAERPKGSFSTLEIQRTEQGDSAMYLCASSFYRTGETGELFFGEGSRLTVL.

The CDR3: CASSKWTDLNQPQHF. CDR3 coding DNA: TGTGCCAGTAGTAAATGGACAGACCTCAATCAGCCCCAGCATTTT. The V call is TRBV19, the J call TRBJ1-5, with a tentative D call TRBD1 (6 bases). The V and J ends lost 4 bases and 3 bases respectively, with 13 bases between them. CDR3 length: 15 amino acids. Germline CDR1 LNHDA, CDR2 SQIVND (reference sequence).

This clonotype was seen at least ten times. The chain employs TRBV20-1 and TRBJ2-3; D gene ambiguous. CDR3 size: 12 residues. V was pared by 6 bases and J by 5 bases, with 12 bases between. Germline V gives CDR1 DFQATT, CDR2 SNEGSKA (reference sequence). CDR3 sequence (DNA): TGCAGTGCCCTCCTGATCCGAGATACGCAGTATTTT. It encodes CSALLIRDTQYF.

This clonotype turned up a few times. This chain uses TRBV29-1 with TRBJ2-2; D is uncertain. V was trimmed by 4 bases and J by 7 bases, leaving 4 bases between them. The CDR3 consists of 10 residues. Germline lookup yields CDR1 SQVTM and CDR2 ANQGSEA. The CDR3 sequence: CSVGNGELFF. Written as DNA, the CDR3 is TGCAGCGTTGGGAACGGGGAGCTGTTTTTT.

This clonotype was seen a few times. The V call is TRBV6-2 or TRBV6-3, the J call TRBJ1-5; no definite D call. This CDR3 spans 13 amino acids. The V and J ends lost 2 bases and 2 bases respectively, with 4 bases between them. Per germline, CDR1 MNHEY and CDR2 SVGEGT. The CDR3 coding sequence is TGTGCCAGCAGTTACCTGCGCAATCAGCCCCAGCATTTT. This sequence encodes CASSYLRNQPQHF.

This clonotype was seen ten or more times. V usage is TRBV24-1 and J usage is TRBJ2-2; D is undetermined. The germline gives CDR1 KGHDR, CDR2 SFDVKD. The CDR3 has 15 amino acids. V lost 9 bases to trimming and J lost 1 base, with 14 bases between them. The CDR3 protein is CATGGRGKNTGELFF. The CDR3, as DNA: TGTGCCACCGGCGGACGTGGCAAGAACACCGGGGAGCTGTTTTTT.

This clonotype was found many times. Here the CDR3 reads CASSLWQGAPNEQFF. DNA of the CDR3: TGTGCCAGCAGCTTATGGCAGGGGGCGCCTAATGAGCAGTTCTTC. The V gene is TRBV7-2, the J gene TRBJ2-1, with 8 nucleotides matching TRBD1. Germline-derived CDR1 and CDR2 are SGHTA and FQGNSA. Germline trimming cut 2 bases from V and 7 bases from J; bases unmatched to any gene: 7. The CDR3 covers 15 residues.

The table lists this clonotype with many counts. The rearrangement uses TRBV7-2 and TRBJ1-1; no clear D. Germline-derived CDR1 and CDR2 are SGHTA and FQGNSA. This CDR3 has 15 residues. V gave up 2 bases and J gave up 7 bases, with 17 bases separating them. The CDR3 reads CASSLRVAAGGEAFF. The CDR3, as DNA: TGTGCCAGCAGCTTACGTGTAGCCGCGGGAGGTGAAGCTTTCTTT.

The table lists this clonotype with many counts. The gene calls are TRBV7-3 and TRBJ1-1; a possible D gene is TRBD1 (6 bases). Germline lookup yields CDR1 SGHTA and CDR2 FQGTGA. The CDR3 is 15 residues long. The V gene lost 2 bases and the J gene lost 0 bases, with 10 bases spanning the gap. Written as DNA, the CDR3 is TGTGCCAGCAGCTTAGAGGGGGGGATGAACACTGAAGCTTTCTTT. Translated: CASSLEGGMNTEAFF.

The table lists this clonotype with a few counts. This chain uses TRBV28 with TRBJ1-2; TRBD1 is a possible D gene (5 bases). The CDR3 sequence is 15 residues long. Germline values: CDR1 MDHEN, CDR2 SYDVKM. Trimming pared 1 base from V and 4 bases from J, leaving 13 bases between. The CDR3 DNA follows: TGTGCCAGCAGTTTATCGCAGGGCGGAAGCTATGGCTACACCTTC. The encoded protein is CASSLSQGGSYGYTF.

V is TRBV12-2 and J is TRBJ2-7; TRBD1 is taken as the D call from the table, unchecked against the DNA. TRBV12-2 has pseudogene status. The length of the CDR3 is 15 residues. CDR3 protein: CASRLPMGPAYEQYF. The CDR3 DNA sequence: TGTGCAAGTCGCCTGCCCATGGGACCCGCCTACGAGCAGTACTTC.

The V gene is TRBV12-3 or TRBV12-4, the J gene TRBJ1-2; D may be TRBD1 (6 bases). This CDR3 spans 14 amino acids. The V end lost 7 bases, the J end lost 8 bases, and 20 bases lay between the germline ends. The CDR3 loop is CASKLGAGTIGYTF. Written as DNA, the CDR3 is TGTGCCAGCAAGTTGGGGGCGGGGACGATCGGCTACACCTTC.

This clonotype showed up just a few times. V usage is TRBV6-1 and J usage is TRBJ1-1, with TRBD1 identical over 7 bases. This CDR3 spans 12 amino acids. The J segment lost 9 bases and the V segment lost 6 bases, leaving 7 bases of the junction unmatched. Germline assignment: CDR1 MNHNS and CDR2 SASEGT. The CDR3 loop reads CASRTGRSQAFF. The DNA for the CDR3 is TGTGCCAGCAGGACAGGGCGATCCCAAGCTTTCTTT.

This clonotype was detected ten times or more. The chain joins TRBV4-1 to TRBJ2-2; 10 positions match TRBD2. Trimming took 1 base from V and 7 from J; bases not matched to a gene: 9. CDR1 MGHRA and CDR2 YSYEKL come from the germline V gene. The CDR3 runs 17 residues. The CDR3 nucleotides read TGCGCCAGCAGCCAAGGAGGCCTAGCGGGAGTAAACGGGGAGCTGTTTTTT. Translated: CASSQGGLAGVNGELFF.

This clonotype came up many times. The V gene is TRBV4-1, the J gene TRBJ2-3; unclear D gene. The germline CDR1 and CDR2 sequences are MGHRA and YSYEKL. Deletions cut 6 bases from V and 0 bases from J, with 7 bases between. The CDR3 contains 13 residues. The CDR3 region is CASRYDSTDTQYF. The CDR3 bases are TGCGCCAGCAGATATGACAGCACAGATACGCAGTATTTT.

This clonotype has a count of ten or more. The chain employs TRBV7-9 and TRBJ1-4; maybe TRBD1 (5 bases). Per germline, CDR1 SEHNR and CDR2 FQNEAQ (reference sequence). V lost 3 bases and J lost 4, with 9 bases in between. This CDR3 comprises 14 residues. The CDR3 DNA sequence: TGTGCCAGCAGCTTGGGGGACCTTAATGAAAAACTGTTTTTT. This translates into CASSLGDLNEKLFF.

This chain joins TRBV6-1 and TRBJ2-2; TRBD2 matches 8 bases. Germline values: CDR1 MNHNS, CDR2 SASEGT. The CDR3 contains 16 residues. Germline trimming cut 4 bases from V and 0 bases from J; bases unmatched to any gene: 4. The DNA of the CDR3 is TGTGCCAGCAGTGTCTGGGGACTAGCGAACACCGGGGAGCTGTTTTTT. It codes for CASSVWGLANTGELFF.

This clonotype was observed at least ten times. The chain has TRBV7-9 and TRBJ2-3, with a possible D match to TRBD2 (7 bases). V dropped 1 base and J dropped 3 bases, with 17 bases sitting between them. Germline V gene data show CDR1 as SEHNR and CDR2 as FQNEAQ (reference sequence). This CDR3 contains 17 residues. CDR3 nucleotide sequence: TGTGCCAGCAGCTTAGGTCGTGCGGGAGACAGGACAGATACGCAGTATTTT. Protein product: CASSLGRAGDRTDTQYF.